This T cell receptor delta chain was sequenced during a study of fetal and pediatric gammadelta thymocytes (dated by TCRdb to between 2022 and 2023). Regarding the study in general: The bulk gammadelta thymocyte repertoires combined previously published and newly generated, unpublished data and were used to strengthen a single-cell study of gammadelta thymocyte development. A total of 10 or so subjects, comprising 3 fetal thymus donors and 7 pediatric thymus donors, were covered by the bulk gammadelta thymocyte repertoire set. Bulk gammadelta thymocyte repertoires combined previously published data (refs 27,28) with unpublished data. Bulk TCR repertoire data were added to increase subject numbers and strengthen the CDR3 publicity analysis.

Fetal thymuses were obtained from elective pregnancy terminations performed in Singapore for socio-psychological reasons at 14 to 22 weeks estimated gestational age. Every fetus was judged structurally normal, both by ultrasound before the termination and by gross morphological examination after the termination. For staining, thymocytes received Zombie NIR viability dye along with antibodies against CD3 (UCHT1), TCRgammadelta (11F2), TCRVgamma9 (IMMU360) and TCRVdelta2 (IMMU389). From human fetal and pediatric thymuses, sorted Vgamma9Vdelta2 and nonVgamma9Vdelta2 gammadelta thymocytes were used to generate bulk TRD and TRG CDR3 repertoires separately. Thymic cell suspensions from fetal and post-natal thymuses were prepared as previously described. NonVgamma9Vdelta2 thymocytes were sorted as CD3+ gammadeltaTCR+ cells lacking the Vgamma9+Vdelta2+ phenotype. Cell sorting was done on a FACS Aria III cell sorter (BD Biosciences).

On this clone: The antigen it recognizes is unknown. With only one base between it and a far larger clone, this is likely a read error.

What the study reported, not specific to this receptor: Compared with post-natal repertoires, fetal gammadelta thymocyte repertoires had previously been reported to be enriched for TRDV2, TRGV8 and TRGV9 usage, low N additions and public CDR3s.

The listed sequencing device is Illumina MiSeq. The authors' pipeline ran thus. For the publicity analysis, the Vgamma9Vdelta2 and nonVgamma9Vdelta2 bulk CDR3 files from each subject were merged to form one combined repertoire per subject. CDR3 publicity was given a score from 0 to 19 by checking each amino acid sequence across 9 single-cell datasets and fewer than twelve bulk repertoires with base R and dplyr. TCRdb recomputed clones from the public reads with CATT; identical DNA rows were then combined. The authors' filters were not applied to this entry. Within this sample are several hundred delta-chain clones, with approximately 18% of them counted one time only. Of the sample, roughly 15% is held by the ten largest clones. Relative to germline, V is missing 8 bases and J is missing 7 bases, with 32 bases of the junction outside any gene match. Its CDR3 holds 22 amino acids, cysteine through phenylalanine. The retained sequence is limited to the CDR3, 66 bases, with the frame set at the first base. The germline V gene specifies TSWWSYY as CDR1 and QGS as CDR2.

The chain couples TRDV1 to TRDJ2, with 9 bases in between that match TRDD3. Here the J gene was assigned by germline matching of the DNA, as TCRdb has none. The sequencing sample was made of non-Vgamma9Vdelta2 gamma-delta T cells from the thymus. The cell subset or site label of this sample denotes: CD3+gammadeltaTCR+ thymocytes not co-expressing Vgamma9 and Vdelta2. The sequence came from a human fetus. This receptor has the CDR3 CALHHIPITLGGGYAWGAQLFF. The bases are TGTGCTCTTCACCATATTCCTATAACCTTGGGTGGGGGATATGCTTGGGGAGCACAACTCTTCTTT.